The present TCR beta chain was sequenced within a study of T cells in Graves' hyperthyroidism and ophthalmopathy. J was trimmed by 3 bases and V by 1 base; bases with no gene match: 5. The CDR3 is 15 amino acids. The germline gives CDR1 SEHNR, CDR2 FQNEAQ (reference sequence). RNA transcripts gave rise to amplified TCR beta CDR3 regions. An initial round of RT-PCR targeting the TCR CDR3 relied on the HTBI primer set. From the multiplex PCR reads, TCRdb called clonotypes with MiXCR, one entry per CDR3 protein. The sample carries over 500,000 distinct CDR3 sequences, approximately 14% recorded once. This clonotype was seen repeatedly, ten times or more.

This chain uses TRBV7-9 with TRBJ2-7, with 8 bases identical to TRBD2. Sample: blood. The TCR comes from a middle-aged woman with Graves' hyperthyroidism. The CDR3: CASSLGGGPFYEQYF. The CDR3, as DNA: TGTGCCAGCAGCTTAGGCGGGGGGCCTTTCTACGAGCAGTACTTC. The full variable domain, in which reference TRBV7-9 and TRBJ2-7 provide the parts outside the CDR3, is DTGVSQNPRHKITKRGQNVTFRCDPISEHNRLYWYRQTLGQGPEFLTYFQNEAQLEKSRLLSDRFSAERPKGSFSTLEIQRTEQGDSAMYLCASSLGGGPFYEQYFGPGTRLTVT.